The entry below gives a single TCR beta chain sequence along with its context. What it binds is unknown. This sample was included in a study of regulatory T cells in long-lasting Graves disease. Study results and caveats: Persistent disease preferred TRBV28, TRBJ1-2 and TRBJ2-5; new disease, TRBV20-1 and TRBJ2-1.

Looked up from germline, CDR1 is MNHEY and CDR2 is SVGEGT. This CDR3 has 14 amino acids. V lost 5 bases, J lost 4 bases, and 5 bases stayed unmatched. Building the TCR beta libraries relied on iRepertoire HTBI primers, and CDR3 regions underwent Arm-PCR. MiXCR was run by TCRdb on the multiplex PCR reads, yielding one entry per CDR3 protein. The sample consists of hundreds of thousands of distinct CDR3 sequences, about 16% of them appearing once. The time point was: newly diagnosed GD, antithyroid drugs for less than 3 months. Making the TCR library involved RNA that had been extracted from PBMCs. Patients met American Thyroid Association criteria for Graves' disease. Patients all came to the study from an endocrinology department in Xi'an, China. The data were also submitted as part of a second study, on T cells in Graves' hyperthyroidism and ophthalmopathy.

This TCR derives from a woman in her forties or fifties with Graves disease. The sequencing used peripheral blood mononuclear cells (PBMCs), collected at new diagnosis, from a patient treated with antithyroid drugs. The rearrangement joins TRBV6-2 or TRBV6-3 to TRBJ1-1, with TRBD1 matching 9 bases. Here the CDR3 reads CASSRQGESTEAFF. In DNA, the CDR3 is TGTGCCAGCAGTAGACAGGGGGAAAGCACTGAAGCTTTCTTT.